The 18 T cell receptor beta chains listed next were all sequenced from one sample in a study of cytomegalovirus exposure and HLA in healthy donors. It was with 60 Vbeta and 13 Jbeta primers that the PCR ran. Clones were sequenced by immunoSEQ multiplex PCR, and TCRdb holds only the in-frame ones, with some missing. The sample has around 120,000 clones, 60% to 70% seen once. The sequencing sample was made of PBMCs. Receptors originate from a woman aged 40 to 49 in good health and CMV-seropositive.

The table lists this clone with a few counts. As DNA, the CDR3 is TGTGCCAGCAGTTTCTACTTAGCGGTGGGCGAGCAGTACTTC. Translating it yields CASSFYLAVGEQYF. The chain recombines TRBV27 with TRBJ2-7, with D tentatively TRBD2 (6 bases). The germline V and J ends were trimmed by 3 bases and 6 bases, with 15 bases remaining between them. Germline CDR1 reads MNHEY; CDR2 reads SMNVEV (reference sequence). This CDR3 contains 14 residues.

V usage is TRBV7-2 and J usage is TRBJ2-1, with 16 bases identical to TRBD2. J was trimmed by 7 bases and V by 1 base; bases with no gene match: 7. This CDR3 has 18 amino acids. CDR1 is SGHTA, CDR2 FQGNSA, per germline. The CDR3 loop is CASSLVGTSGRAGNEQFF. The DNA for the CDR3 is TGTGCCAGCAGCTTAGTGGGGACTAGCGGGAGGGCCGGAAATGAGCAGTTCTTC.

This rearrangement joins TRBV4-1 to TRBJ1-2; TRBD1 matches 7 bases. Germline V gene sequence: CDR1 MGHRA, CDR2 YSYEKL. The CDR3 is made up of 15 amino acids. With V trimmed by 2 bases and J by 4 bases, 7 bases remained unmatched. The CDR3, as DNA: TGCGCCAGCAGCCAACTCAATGACAGGGCCTATGGCTACACCTTC. Translation gives CASSQLNDRAYGYTF.

This clone was seen a few times. The V and J genes are TRBV7-2 and TRBJ2-5; D gene uncertain. There are 11 residues in the CDR3. The germline V gene has CDR1 SGHTA and CDR2 FQGNSA. V was pared by 3 bases and J by 4 bases, with 3 bases between. DNA of the CDR3: TGTGCCAGCAGCTTCTTAGAGACCCAGTACTTC. Translating gives CASSFLETQYF.

The chain combines TRBV11-2 with TRBJ2-1, with D possibly being TRBD1 (5 bases). The CDR3 totals 17 residues. V was shortened by 1 base and J by 2 bases, with 15 bases between the two germline ends. CDR1 and CDR2 (germline): SGHAT, FQNNGV. The CDR3 nucleotides are TGTGCCAGCAGCTTAGGGGCCCCCCAGGGCCCCTACAATGAGCAGTTCTTC. Its translation: CASSLGAPQGPYNEQFF.

The sample holds a few counts of this clone. The V call is TRBV19, the J call TRBJ2-7; D possibly corresponds to TRBD2 (5 bases). Germline assignment: CDR1 LNHDA and CDR2 SQIVND (reference sequence). There are 15 residues in the CDR3. Trimming pared 3 bases from V and 7 bases from J, leaving 19 bases between. CDR3 sequence: CASSMAGVSGPEQYF. CDR3 nucleotide sequence: TGTGCCAGTAGTATGGCCGGTGTAAGCGGCCCGGAGCAGTACTTC.

Only a few counts were recorded for this clone. This chain links TRBV5-5 with TRBJ2-6, with D perhaps matching TRBD2 (6 bases). The CDR3 covers 18 residues. Looked up from germline, CDR1 is SGHKS and CDR2 is YYEKEE (reference sequence). Deletions cut 4 bases from V and 0 bases from J, with 17 bases between. Here the CDR3 DNA reads TGTGCCAGCAGCATATCCGGGACTTCCGGCTCTGGGGCCAACGTCCTGACTTTC. Its protein is CASSISGTSGSGANVLTF. The full variable domain, completed using reference TRBV5-5 and TRBJ2-6, is DAGVTQSPTHLIKTRGQQVTLRCSPISGHKSVSWYQQVLGQGPQFIFQYYEKEERGRGNFPDRFSARQFPNYSSELNVNALLLGDSALYLCASSISGTSGSGANVLTFGAGSRLTVL.

This clone has more than one count but fewer than ten. This chain joins TRBV5-1 and TRBJ2-5, with D unresolved. From germline, CDR1 is SGHRS and CDR2 YFSETQ. CDR3 length: 11 amino acids. V lost 3 bases and J 2 bases, leaving 2 bases between the germline ends. The CDR3 reads CASSSQETQYF. In DNA form, the CDR3 reads TGCGCCAGCAGCTCTCAAGAGACCCAGTACTTC.

This clone is categorized as medium-sized. V gene TRBV29-1 combines with J gene TRBJ1-2, with unresolved D. This CDR3 region has 13 residues. Germline V gene lookup returns CDR1 SQVTM and CDR2 ANQGSEA. Trimming left V 4 bases short and J 1 base short, with 10 bases between. CDR3 DNA sequence: TGCAGCGTTGGGTTAGAGTTTAACTATGGCTACACCTTC. Translating it yields CSVGLEFNYGYTF.

The V call is TRBV6-1, the J call TRBJ1-2, with 7 positions matching TRBD1. The V gene end was trimmed by 0 bases and the J gene end by 6 bases; junction bases not matched to a gene: 4. Germline V CDR1 and CDR2: MNHNS, SASEGT. CDR3 size: 14 residues. This chain's CDR3 is CASSEAPRGDGYTF. CDR3 sequence (DNA): TGTGCCAGCAGTGAAGCCCCCAGGGGGGATGGCTACACCTTC.

The chain couples TRBV15 to TRBJ1-1; unclear D gene. Trimming stripped 1 base from V and 5 bases from J, with 14 bases between. Germline V gene data show CDR1 as LNHNV and CDR2 as YYDKDF (reference sequence). The CDR3 loop spans 15 amino acids. The CDR3 DNA is TGTGCCACCAGCAGAGTCATAGGAGTATTGACTGAAGCTTTCTTT. It encodes CATSRVIGVLTEAFF.

This rearrangement joins TRBV19 to TRBJ2-3, with TRBD2 identical over 9 bases. This CDR3 contains 14 residues. The V gene end was trimmed by 5 bases and the J gene end by 6 bases; junction bases not matched to a gene: 6. Germline lookup yields CDR1 LNHDA and CDR2 SQIVND (reference sequence). The CDR3 nucleotides are TGTGCCAGTAGTGTGCGGGAGGGCGGGGATACGCAGTATTTT. Translating it yields CASSVREGGDTQYF.

This clone was seen only a few times. The rearrangement joins TRBV4-2 to TRBJ1-6, with 9 bases matching TRBD1. From germline, CDR1 is LGHNA and CDR2 YNFKEQ. V shed 2 bases and J 8 bases; nucleotides not matched to a gene: 4. This CDR3 has 15 amino acids. The chain's CDR3 is CASSQKRDRDSPLHF. The CDR3 DNA reads TGTGCCAGCAGCCAAAAGAGGGACAGGGATTCACCCCTCCACTTT.

The V and J genes are TRBV4-2 and TRBJ2-3, with TRBD2 matching 12 bases. Germline V CDR1 and CDR2: LGHNA, YNFKEQ. The CDR3 sequence is 17 residues long. The ends lost 2 bases at V and 1 base at J; junction bases unmatched: 4. The CDR3 nucleotides read TGTGCCAGCAGCCAAAGGACTAGCGGGGACGGCACAGATACGCAGTATTTT. It specifies CASSQRTSGDGTDTQYF.

The chain carries TRBV7-6 and TRBJ2-2; D unresolved. Between the trimmed V and J ends, which lost 5 bases and 6 bases, there was a span of 13 bases. In germline, CDR1 is SGHVS, CDR2 FNYEAQ. The CDR3 contains 14 residues. The CDR3 here is CASSLYSGPGELFF. The CDR3 DNA reads TGTGCCAGCAGCCTCTATTCGGGTCCCGGGGAGCTGTTTTTT. Drawing the rest from reference TRBV7-6 and TRBJ2-2, the complete variable domain is GAGVSQSPRYKVTKRGQDVALRCDPISGHVSLYWYRQALGQGPEFLTYFNYEAQQDKSGLPNDRFSAERPEGSISTLTIQRTEQRDSAMYRCASSLYSGPGELFFGEGSRLTVL.

This clone was observed a handful of times. J is TRBJ2-2 and V is TRBV27, with 8 bases that match TRBD2. Germline V gene sequence: CDR1 MNHEY, CDR2 SMNVEV (reference sequence). The CDR3 totals 16 residues. After removal of 3 bases from V and 4 bases from J, the junction contained 7 bases not matched to a gene. CDR3 amino acids: CASSFLSGSSTGELFF. For the CDR3, the DNA is TGTGCCAGCAGTTTCTTGAGCGGGAGTAGCACCGGGGAGCTGTTTTTT.

V and J are TRBV21-1 and TRBJ2-3; the table assigns TRBD1, which was not confirmed against the DNA. TRBV21-1 is a pseudogene. The CDR3 length is 14 residues. CDR3 sequence reads: CASSKGHLPDTQYF. CDR3 DNA: TGTGCCAGCAGCAAGGGACACCTTCCAGATACGCAGTATTTT.

The chain carries TRBV4-1 and TRBJ2-7, with a tentative D call TRBD1 (5 bases). The germline gives CDR1 MGHRA, CDR2 YSYEKL. There are 12 residues in the CDR3. Trimming removed 3 bases from V and 7 bases from J, with 10 bases in between. The CDR3 protein is CASSHSYREQYF. As DNA, the CDR3 is TGCGCCAGCAGCCACTCCTACAGGGAGCAGTACTTC.